This TCR beta chain was identified during a study of cytomegalovirus exposure and HLA in healthy donors. This CDR3 has 13 residues. Trimming took 7 bases from V and 1 from J, leaving 9 bases between them. Per germline, CDR1 LNHDA and CDR2 SQIVND (reference sequence). The PCR ran on 60 Vbeta and 13 Jbeta primers. Method: immunoSEQ multiplex PCR; TCRdb's copy keeps in-frame clones and lacks some. This sample carries around 150,000 clones, 80% to 90% of them seen once, and the ten largest clones take roughly 7.6%. Findings and caveats of the study: Immune exposure information available was restricted to CMV serostatus. By HLA locus, TCR association rates varied in a later analysis, with DRB1 showing the most and HLA-C the fewest. V- and J-gene trimming of TCR beta was linked (in a later analysis) to a missense DCLRE1C variant. Common viral pathogens seemed, in a later analysis, to connect with several of the most significant clusters.

A remark on this clone: Antigen: not known.

The sample taken for sequencing was PBMCs. This chain connects TRBV19 to TRBJ2-3; the D is unclear. The sequence came from a woman aged 25 to 39 in good health and CMV-seropositive. The CDR3 loop is CASTSTGTDTQYF. The CDR3 DNA is TGTGCCAGTACCTCAACTGGCACAGATACGCAGTATTTT. Full variable domain (remainder filled in from reference TRBV19 and TRBJ2-3): DGGITQSPKYLFRKEGQNVTLSCEQNLNHDAMYWYRQDPGQGLRLIYYSQIVNDFQKGDIAEGYSVSREKKESFPLTVTSAQKNPTAFYLCASTSTGTDTQYFGPGTRLTVL.